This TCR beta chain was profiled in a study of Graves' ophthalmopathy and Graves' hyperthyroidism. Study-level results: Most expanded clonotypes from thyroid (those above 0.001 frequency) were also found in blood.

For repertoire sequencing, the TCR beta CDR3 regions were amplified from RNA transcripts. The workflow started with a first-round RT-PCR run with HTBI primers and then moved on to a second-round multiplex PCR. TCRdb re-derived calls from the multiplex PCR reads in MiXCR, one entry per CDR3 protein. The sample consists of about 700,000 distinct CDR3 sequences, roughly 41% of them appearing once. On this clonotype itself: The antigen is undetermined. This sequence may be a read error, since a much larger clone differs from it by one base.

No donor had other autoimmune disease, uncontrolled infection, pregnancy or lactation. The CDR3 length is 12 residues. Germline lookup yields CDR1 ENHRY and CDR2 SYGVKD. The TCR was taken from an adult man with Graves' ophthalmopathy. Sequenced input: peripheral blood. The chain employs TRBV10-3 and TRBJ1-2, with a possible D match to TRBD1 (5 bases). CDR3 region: CASSGDQGSYTF. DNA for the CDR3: TGTGCCAGCAGTGGGGACCAGGGAAGCTACACCTTC.